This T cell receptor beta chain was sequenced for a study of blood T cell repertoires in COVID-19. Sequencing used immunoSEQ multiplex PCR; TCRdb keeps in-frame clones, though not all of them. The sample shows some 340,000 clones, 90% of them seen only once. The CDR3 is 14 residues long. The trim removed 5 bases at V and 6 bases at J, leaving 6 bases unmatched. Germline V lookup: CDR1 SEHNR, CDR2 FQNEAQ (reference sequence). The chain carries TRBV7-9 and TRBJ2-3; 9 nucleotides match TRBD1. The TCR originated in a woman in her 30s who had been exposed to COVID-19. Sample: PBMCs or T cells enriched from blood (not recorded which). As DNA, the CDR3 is TGTGCCAGCAGCCCGGGACAGGGAGGGGATACGCAGTATTTT. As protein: CASSPGQGGDTQYF. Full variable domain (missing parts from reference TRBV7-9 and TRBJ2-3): DTGVSQNPRHKITKRGQNVTFRCDPISEHNRLYWYRQTLGQGPEFLTYFQNEAQLEKSRLLSDRFSAERPKGSFSTLEIQRTEQGDSAMYLCASSPGQGGDTQYFGPGTRLTVL.